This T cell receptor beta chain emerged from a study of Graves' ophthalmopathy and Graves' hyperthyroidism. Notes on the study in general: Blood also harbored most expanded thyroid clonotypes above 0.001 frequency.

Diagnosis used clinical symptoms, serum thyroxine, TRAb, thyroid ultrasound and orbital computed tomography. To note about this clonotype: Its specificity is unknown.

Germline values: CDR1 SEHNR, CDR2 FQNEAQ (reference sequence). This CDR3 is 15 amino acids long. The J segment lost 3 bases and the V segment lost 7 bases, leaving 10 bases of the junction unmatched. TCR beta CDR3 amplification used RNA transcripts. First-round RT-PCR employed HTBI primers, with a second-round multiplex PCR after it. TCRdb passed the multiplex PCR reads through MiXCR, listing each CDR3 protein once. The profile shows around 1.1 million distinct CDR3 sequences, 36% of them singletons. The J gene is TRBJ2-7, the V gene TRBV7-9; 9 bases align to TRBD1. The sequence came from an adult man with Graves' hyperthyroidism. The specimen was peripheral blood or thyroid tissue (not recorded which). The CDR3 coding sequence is TGTGCCAGCATATCATCCGGGACAGGGATCTACGAGCAGTACTTC. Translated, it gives CASISSGTGIYEQYF.